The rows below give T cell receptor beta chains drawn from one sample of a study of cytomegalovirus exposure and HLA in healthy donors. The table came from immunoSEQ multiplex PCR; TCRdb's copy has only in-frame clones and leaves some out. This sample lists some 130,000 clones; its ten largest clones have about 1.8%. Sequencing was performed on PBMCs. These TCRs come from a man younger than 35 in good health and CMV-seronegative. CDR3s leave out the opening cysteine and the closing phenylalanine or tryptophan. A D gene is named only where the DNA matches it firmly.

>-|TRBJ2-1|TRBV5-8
ASSLGEF
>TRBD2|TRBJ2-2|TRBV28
ATPSGSVSGELF
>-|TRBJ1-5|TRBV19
ASRTASPGQPQH
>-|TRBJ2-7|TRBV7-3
ASSSRRGSSYEQY
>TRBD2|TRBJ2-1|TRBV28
ASSFPNGRGSNEQF
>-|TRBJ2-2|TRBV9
ASSAFWQANTGELF
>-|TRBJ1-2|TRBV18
ASSPLEIHNYGYT
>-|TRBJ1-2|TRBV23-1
ASTPMTVPYGYT
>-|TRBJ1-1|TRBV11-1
ASSLGVMNTEAF
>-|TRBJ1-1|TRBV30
AWSVGSEAF
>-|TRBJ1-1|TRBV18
ASSAQRGGAPEAF
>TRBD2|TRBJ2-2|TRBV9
ASSVKSTSHMNTGELF
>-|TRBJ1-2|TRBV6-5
ASSSVDGYT
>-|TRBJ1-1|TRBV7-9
ASKGVSLNTEAF
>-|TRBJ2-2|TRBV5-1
ASTRGNTGELF
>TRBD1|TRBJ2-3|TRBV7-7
ASSSGTGGTDTQY
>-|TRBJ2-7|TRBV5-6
ASSLGTADYEQY
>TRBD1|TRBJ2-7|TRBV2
ASSATGQGNEQY
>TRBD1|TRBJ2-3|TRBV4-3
ASSQDARGRLSTQY
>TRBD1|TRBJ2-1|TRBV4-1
ASSLATGTGAYNEQF
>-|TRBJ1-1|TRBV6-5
ASSSTTEAF
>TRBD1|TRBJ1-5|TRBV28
ASSLTGVRGNQPQH
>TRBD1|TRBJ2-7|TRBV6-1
ASSKLRTGTYEQY
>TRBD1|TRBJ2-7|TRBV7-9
ASSLTGTVEEQY
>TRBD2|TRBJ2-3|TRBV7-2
ASSLGGGGTDTQY
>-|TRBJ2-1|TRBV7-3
ASSSHSENNEQF
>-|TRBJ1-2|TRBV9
ASSVGYGYT
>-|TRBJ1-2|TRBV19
ASSIVPGTAGYT
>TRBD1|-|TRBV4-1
ASTPGTANYEQY
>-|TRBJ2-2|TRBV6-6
ASSWGTPNTGELF
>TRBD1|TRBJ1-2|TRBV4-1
ASSQGTGKYGYT
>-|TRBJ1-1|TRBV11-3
ASSLDSGGEAF
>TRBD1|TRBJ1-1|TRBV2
ASSQRGGFSTEAF
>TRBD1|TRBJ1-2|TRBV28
ASSFTGGSNYGYT
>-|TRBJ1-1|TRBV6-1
ASQALGFMNTEAF
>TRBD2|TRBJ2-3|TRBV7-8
ASSPQTSGDTQY
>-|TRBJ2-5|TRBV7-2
ASSLKRGGLETQY
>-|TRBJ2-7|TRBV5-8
ASSFSTRFRSYEQY
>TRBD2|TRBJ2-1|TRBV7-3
ASSMTGLAAVSYNEQF
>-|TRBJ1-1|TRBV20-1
SARRQTEAF
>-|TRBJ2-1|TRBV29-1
SVFLSGTYNEQF
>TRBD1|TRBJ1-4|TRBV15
ATSASRDRGGKLF
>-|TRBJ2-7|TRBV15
ATSRAYYEQY
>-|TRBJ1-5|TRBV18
ATSTDTNQPQH
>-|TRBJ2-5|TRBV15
ATSRYSEETQY
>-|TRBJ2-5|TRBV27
ASGLGGKTQY
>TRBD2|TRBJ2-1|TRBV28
ASSSNSGGVSNEQF
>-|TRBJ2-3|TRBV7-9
ASSPYSGGADTQY
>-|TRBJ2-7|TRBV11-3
ASSLPGEQY
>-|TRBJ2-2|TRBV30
AWKFWGANTGELF
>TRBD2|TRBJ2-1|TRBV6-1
ASSERGLGVNEQF
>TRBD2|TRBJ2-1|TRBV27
ASQSGRAYNEQF
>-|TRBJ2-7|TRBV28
ASSLAGSYEQY
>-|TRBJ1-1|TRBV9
ASSPGGVNTEAF
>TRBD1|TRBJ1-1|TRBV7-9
ASSATGDAKAF